The 26 T cell receptor beta chains below come from one sample, sequenced in a study of early T cells in non-severe SARS-CoV-2 infection. TCRdb reprocessed the 5' RACE reads via MiXCR and lists one record per CDR3 protein. The data hold tens of thousands of distinct CDR3 sequences, with 5% to 6.5% observed a single time. Specimen: whole blood, collected at baseline. The receptors shown here come from an adult who was a healthcare worker with PCR-confirmed SARS-CoV-2 infection or an uninfected control (not recorded which).

There are many counts of this clonotype. V and J are TRBV20-1 and TRBJ2-1; 10 bases fit TRBD2. The trim removed 2 bases at V and 1 base at J, leaving 14 bases unmatched. The CDR3 extends over 19 amino acids. The germline V gene has CDR1 DFQATT and CDR2 SNEGSKA (reference sequence). CDR3 sequence reads: CSARNRGSSGRLSYNEQFF. CDR3 coding DNA: TGCAGTGCTAGAAACCGGGGGTCTAGCGGGAGACTTTCCTACAATGAGCAGTTCTTC.

This clonotype appeared many times. This chain links TRBV4-1 with TRBJ2-7; tentatively, D is TRBD2 (6 bases). The CDR3 is 14 residues long. Germline loops: CDR1 MGHRA, CDR2 YSYEKL. V lost 0 bases, J lost 7 bases, and 13 bases lay in between. The CDR3 protein is CASSQEVRGREQYF. CDR3 nucleotide sequence: TGCGCCAGCAGCCAAGAAGTGCGGGGTCGAGAGCAGTACTTC.

This clonotype has a count of ten or more. The chain links TRBV27 to TRBJ1-6; D is ambiguous. The CDR3 loop spans 14 amino acids. The germline V gene encodes CDR1 MNHEY and CDR2 SMNVEV (reference sequence). Between the trimmed V and J ends, which lost 7 bases and 14 bases, there was a span of 21 bases. CDR3 sequence (DNA): TGTGCCAGCAAGACCAGTACCAGTTCTGGCGCCCTCCACTTT. Translated, it gives CASKTSTSSGALHF.

This clonotype was observed many times. V and J are TRBV28 and TRBJ2-5; weak D call: TRBD2 (5 bases). Trimming removed 2 bases from V and 5 bases from J, with 9 bases in between. Germline lookup yields CDR1 MDHEN and CDR2 SYDVKM. The CDR3 length is 13 residues. The DNA for the CDR3 is TGTGCCAGCAGTTTAACGGGGATCGAGACCCAGTACTTC. This codes for CASSLTGIETQYF.

V usage is TRBV13 and J usage is TRBJ2-7; a possible D gene is TRBD2 (6 bases). CDR1 PRHDT and CDR2 FYEKMQ come from the germline V gene (reference sequence). The CDR3 extends over 14 amino acids. Trimming pared 2 bases from V and 2 bases from J, leaving 10 bases between. CDR3 nucleotide sequence: TGTGCCAGCAGCTTACGGGGGATCCCCTACGAGCAGTACTTC. Protein product: CASSLRGIPYEQYF. Supplemented by reference TRBV13 and TRBJ2-7, the full variable domain reads AAGVIQSPRHLIKEKRETATLKCYPIPRHDTVYWYQQGPGQDPQFLISFYEKMQSDKGSIPDRFSAQQFSDYHSELNMSSLELGDSALYFCASSLRGIPYEQYFGPGTRLTVT.

The sample holds many counts of this clonotype. J is TRBJ2-2 and V is TRBV7-6; 9 positions agree with TRBD2. The V segment lost 4 bases and the J segment 2 bases; nucleotides outside the gene matches: 5. CDR1 and CDR2 (germline): SGHVS, FNYEAQ. This CDR3 is built from 16 residues. CDR3 sequence reads: CASSSSSGINTGELFF. CDR3 coding DNA: TGTGCCAGCAGCTCCTCTAGCGGGATCAACACCGGGGAGCTGTTTTTT.

The table lists this clonotype with many counts. V is TRBV7-2 and J is TRBJ2-1; the match to TRBD1 covers 7 bases. V shed 11 bases and J 1 base; nucleotides not matched to a gene: 8. Looked up from germline, CDR1 is SGHTA and CDR2 is FQGNSA. This CDR3 is 14 amino acids long. The CDR3 nucleotides are TGTGCCGCCTCGAGGGGGCCATCCTACAATGAGCAGTTCTTC. Its protein product is CAASRGPSYNEQFF.

This clonotype was detected many times. The CDR3 loop is CASSLSGRPTYEQYF. DNA of the CDR3: TGTGCCAGCAGTTTATCCGGACGGCCAACCTACGAGCAGTACTTC. The rearrangement uses TRBV27 and TRBJ2-7, with D uncertain. This CDR3 comprises 15 residues. With 0 bases removed from V and 2 bases from J, the gap between germline ends came to 11 bases. The germline V gene encodes CDR1 MNHEY and CDR2 SMNVEV (reference sequence).

Many counts were recorded for this clonotype. The chain links TRBV5-1 to TRBJ2-5; no reliable D call. V shed 6 bases and J shed 1 base, with 16 bases lying between them. The length of the CDR3 is 15 residues. Germline lookup yields CDR1 SGHRS and CDR2 YFSETQ. The CDR3 here is CASTKSQALQETQYF. The CDR3 region has the DNA TGCGCCAGCACAAAGAGCCAGGCCCTCCAAGAGACCCAGTACTTC.

This clonotype was recorded many times. The chain is built from TRBV11-2 and TRBJ2-5, with D possibly TRBD2 on 5 matching bases. Trimming stripped 5 bases from V and 1 base from J, with 14 bases between. Germline CDR1 SGHAT, CDR2 FQNNGV. The CDR3 extends over 15 amino acids. The CDR3 nucleotides are TGTGCCAGCAGCCAGGAGATAGCGCGCCAAGAGACCCAGTACTTC. This translates into CASSQEIARQETQYF.

In this sample, this clonotype turned up many times. The V call is TRBV7-6, the J call TRBJ1-3; no clear D. The CDR3 covers 13 residues. With 1 base removed from V and 5 bases from J, the gap between germline ends came to 6 bases. Germline V gene data show CDR1 as SGHVS and CDR2 as FNYEAQ. The CDR3 bases are TGTGCCAGCAGCTTAGACGGGAGAAACACCATATATTTT. Protein: CASSLDGRNTIYF.

This clonotype has a count of ten or more. The chain carries TRBV6-5 and TRBJ2-1; no clear D. CDR3 size: 12 residues. V lost 6 bases, J lost 4 bases, and 7 bases lay in between. Germline CDR1 reads MNHEY; CDR2 reads SVGAGI. This chain's CDR3 is CASRSGYNEQFF. The CDR3, as DNA: TGTGCCAGCAGATCCGGGTACAATGAGCAGTTCTTC.

This clonotype was seen many times. This chain joins TRBV12-3 or TRBV12-4 and TRBJ1-2; 11 bases line up with TRBD1. V trimming: 0 bases; J trimming: 7 bases; junction bases outside the gene matches: 4. This CDR3 is built from 15 residues. The CDR3 sequence: CASSLAGTGGIGYTF. The CDR3 DNA reads as TGTGCCAGCAGTTTAGCCGGGACAGGGGGGATTGGCTACACCTTC.

This clonotype showed up many times. CDR3 residues: CASSLRDRRKTSPGTISYEQYF. The CDR3 coding sequence is TGTGCCAGCAGCCTGAGGGACAGAAGAAAAACGAGTCCCGGGACAATCTCCTACGAGCAGTACTTC. The chain joins TRBV21-1 to TRBJ2-7; TRBD1 is the table's D call and was not checked against the DNA. TRBV21-1 is given as a pseudogene. CDR3 size: 22 residues.

This clonotype was seen ten or more times. This sequence joins TRBV6-5 and TRBJ1-4, with 7 bases identical to TRBD1. The J segment lost 0 bases and the V segment lost 6 bases, leaving 7 bases of the junction unmatched. From germline, CDR1 is MNHEY and CDR2 SVGAGI. The CDR3 has 16 amino acids. The CDR3 coding sequence is TGTGCCAGCAGCCCCAGGGGGACTGCAACTAATGAAAAACTGTTTTTT. Its translation is CASSPRGTATNEKLFF.

The rearrangement joins TRBV7-9 to TRBJ2-1; D is unclear. CDR1 and CDR2 (germline): SEHNR, FQNEAQ (reference sequence). V was clipped by 5 bases and J by 4 bases, with 12 bases between them. The CDR3 length is 14 residues. CDR3 sequence (DNA): TGTGCCAGCAGCCGAGGACCTGATTACAATGAGCAGTTCTTC. This encodes CASSRGPDYNEQFF.

This clonotype was observed a few times. The chain combines TRBV30 with TRBJ2-7; 8 bases match TRBD2. Germline CDR1 reads GTSNPN; CDR2 reads SVGIG (reference sequence). The CDR3 sequence is 14 residues long. V was pared by 0 bases and J by 3 bases, with 4 bases of the junction left unmatched. As DNA, the CDR3 is TGTGCCTGGAGTGTACACGCGGGGGGCTACGAGCAGTACTTC. It is translated as CAWSVHAGGYEQYF.

This clonotype appeared a few times. This chain links TRBV7-2 with TRBJ2-3, with no clear D. Germline V gene sequence: CDR1 SGHTA, CDR2 FQGNSA. V lost 5 bases and J lost 4, with 10 bases in between. CDR3 length equals 13 residues. CDR3 residues: CASSPTQADTQYF. For the CDR3, the DNA is TGTGCCAGCAGCCCAACTCAAGCAGATACGCAGTATTTT.

In regard to this clonotype: The conserved phenylalanine or tryptophan is not found at the CDR3 terminus, so this likely reflects a read error. V usage is TRBV2 and J usage is TRBJ2-3; D call uncertain. Trimming removed 1 base at V and 5 bases at J, with 10 bases between. Germline V gives CDR1 SNHLY, CDR2 FYNNEI. The CDR3 is 14 residues long. CDR3 amino acids: CASSEDSSRDTQYS. The CDR3 DNA sequence: TGTGCCAGCAGTGAAGACAGCAGTCGAGATACGCAGTATTCT.

This clonotype was found many times. The gene calls are TRBV19 and TRBJ1-2; 8 bases are shared with TRBD1. V shed 6 bases, J shed 3 bases, and the junction held 12 bases outside the gene matches. CDR3 size: 16 residues. The germline V gene has CDR1 LNHDA and CDR2 SQIVND (reference sequence). CDR3 sequence: CASRDRVIGSDYGYTF. Here the CDR3 DNA reads TGTGCCAGTAGGGACAGGGTAATTGGGAGTGACTATGGCTACACCTTC.

This clonotype is medium-sized within its sample. The rearrangement joins TRBV7-9 to TRBJ2-3; maybe TRBD1 (7 bases). Per the germline V gene, CDR1 is SEHNR and CDR2 is FQNEAQ (reference sequence). Trimming removed 4 bases at V and 3 bases at J, with 11 bases between. The CDR3 spans 14 residues. The CDR3 sequence is CASSSTGRTDTQYF. The CDR3 coding sequence is TGTGCCAGCAGCTCGACAGGGAGGACAGATACGCAGTATTTT.

Concerning this clonotype itself: This sequence may be a read error, since a much larger clone differs from it by one base. The chain joins TRBV2 to TRBJ2-7, with D perhaps being TRBD1 or TRBD2 (5 bases each). The CDR3 has 15 residues. Germline V gene sequence: CDR1 SNHLY, CDR2 FYNNEI. The CDR3 sequence is CAISERGQPGYEQYF. As DNA, the CDR3 is TGTGCCATCAGTGAACGGGGCCAGCCGGGCTACGAGCAGTACTTC.

The sample holds many counts of this clonotype. DNA of the CDR3: TGTGCCAGCAGCTTAGCTCCAGGTCAGTACGAGCAGTACTTC. This sequence encodes CASSLAPGQYEQYF. The rearrangement links TRBV7-9 to TRBJ2-7; the D is unclear. CDR1 and CDR2 (germline): SEHNR, FQNEAQ (reference sequence). The V gene lost 0 bases and the J gene lost 4 bases, with 10 bases spanning the gap. This CDR3 comprises 14 residues.

The genes are TRBV12-3 or TRBV12-4 and TRBJ2-1, with unresolved D. V was cut by 6 bases and J by 7 bases, with 10 bases left in between. The CDR3 length is 12 residues. CDR3 sequence reads: CASSGASNEQFF. The DNA for the CDR3 is TGTGCCAGCAGCGGAGCCTCGAATGAGCAGTTCTTC.

The table lists this clonotype with many counts. The chain carries TRBV24-1 and TRBJ1-5, with D unclear. This CDR3 is built from 13 residues. CDR1 and CDR2 from the germline V gene are KGHDR and SFDVKD. Trimming took off 5 bases at V and 5 bases at J, with 9 bases between the two ends. The DNA for the CDR3 is TGTGCCACCAGTGCCAGATTTGATCAGCCCCAGCATTTT. Translation gives CATSARFDQPQHF.

This clonotype has a count of ten or more. V usage is TRBV18 and J usage is TRBJ1-2; D is ambiguous. The CDR3 is 13 residues long. V was trimmed by 4 bases and J by 6 bases, leaving 12 bases between them. CDR1 and CDR2 from the germline V gene are KGHSH and LQKENI. In DNA form, the CDR3 reads TGTGCCAGCTCACTGCGAGCGGGAGATGGCTACACCTTC. Its protein is CASSLRAGDGYTF.